Reported below is one TCR beta chain. The antigen remains undetermined. In germline, CDR1 is DFQATT, CDR2 SNEGSKA (reference sequence). The CDR3 has 13 amino acids. UMI-labeled 5' RACE TRB cDNA libraries were prepared from the cells. Following a re-call of the 5' RACE reads, TCRdb has one entry per CDR3 protein and lacks DNA. The sample holds over 50,000 distinct CDR3 sequences. This sample is part of a study of CXCR3-negative and CXCR3-positive naive CD8 T cells. Study conclusions and caveats: CXCR3-negative naive cells had less hydrophobic TRB CDR3s than did CXCR3-positive naive cells.

Sequencing was done on a sample of naive CXCR3+ CD8+ T cells from blood. Noted subset: CD45RO-CCR7+CD27+CD95- naive CD8+ T cells expressing CXCR3 (TNR3+). The chain carries TRBV20-1 and TRBJ2-7; TCRdb names TRBD1, which stays unverified in the absence of DNA. This receptor was obtained from a human donor in good health. Some clones in this sample may be carry-over from other donors' samples. This CDR3 reads CTAPSGASYEQYF.